Listed here are 20 T cell receptor beta chains from one sample, sequenced in a study of cytomegalovirus exposure and HLA in healthy donors. Primers for the PCR totalled 60 Vbeta and 13 Jbeta. Sequencing was performed with immunoSEQ multiplex PCR; in TCRdb, only in-frame clones are kept and a portion is missing. The data hold fewer than 65,000 clones, with approximately 71% observed a single time. The specimen sequenced was PBMCs. The receptor source for this set is a man in his forties or fifties in good health and CMV-seronegative.

CDR3 sequence reads: CASSVDRDNSPLHF. DNA of the CDR3: TGTGCCAGCAGTGTTGACAGGGACAATTCACCCCTCCACTTT. This rearrangement joins TRBV6-4 to TRBJ1-6, with 7 bases matching TRBD1. Germline V gene data show CDR1 as MRHNA and CDR2 as SNTAGT. V dropped 4 bases and J dropped 7; count of bases not matched to a gene: 4. CDR3 length: 14 amino acids.

V gene TRBV5-1 combines with J gene TRBJ1-2; 9 bases align to TRBD1. J lost 6 bases, V lost 0 bases, and 6 bases had no gene match. CDR3 length: 15 amino acids. In germline, CDR1 is SGHRS, CDR2 YFSETQ. The CDR3 coding sequence is TGCGCCAGCAGCTTGGGGACAGGGGACCCCCATGGCTACACCTTC. Translating gives CASSLGTGDPHGYTF.

V usage is TRBV6-1 and J usage is TRBJ1-4; 7 bases align to TRBD1. This CDR3 spans 13 amino acids. The V gene end was trimmed by 4 bases and the J gene end by 7 bases; junction bases not matched to a gene: 3. Germline V gives CDR1 MNHNS, CDR2 SASEGT. The CDR3, as DNA: TGTGCCAGCAGTGTTAACAGGGGTGAAAAACTGTTTTTT. It translates to CASSVNRGEKLFF.

This chain joins TRBV5-3 and TRBJ1-4; TRBD1 is a possible D gene (6 bases). TRBV5-3 is known as an ORF, though its function is uncertain. The CDR3 totals 18 residues. V dropped 9 bases and J dropped 8 bases, with 32 bases sitting between them. The CDR3 DNA reads as TGTGCCACGCCCGGGTATCCCGGGGGGCAGGAAGTTGAGGAAAAACTGTTTTTT. Translation: CATPGYPGGQEVEEKLFF.

The V gene is TRBV19, the J gene TRBJ1-2; D is unresolved. V shed 3 bases and J shed 4 bases, with 9 bases lying between them. Germline V gene sequence: CDR1 LNHDA, CDR2 SQIVND (reference sequence). This CDR3 is 13 amino acids long. Written as DNA, the CDR3 is TGTGCCAGTAGTATGGAGACGGTCTATGGCTACACCTTC. Translated, it gives CASSMETVYGYTF.

The V gene is TRBV19, the J gene TRBJ2-2; TRBD2 is a possible D gene (5 bases). The V end lost 8 bases, the J end lost 7 bases, and 8 bases lay between the germline ends. Germline loops: CDR1 LNHDA, CDR2 SQIVND (reference sequence). The CDR3 length is 11 residues. The chain's CDR3 is CASLEGGELFF. The DNA for the CDR3 is TGTGCCAGTCTCGAGGGCGGGGAGCTGTTTTTT.

The V gene is TRBV18, the J gene TRBJ2-7; 9 bases agree with TRBD2. V shed 6 bases, J shed 4 bases, and the junction held 13 bases outside the gene matches. The CDR3 runs to 16 residues. Germline V gene sequence: CDR1 KGHSH, CDR2 LQKENI. The CDR3, as DNA: TGTGCCAGCTCCCCTCCCGAGCGGGGGGCCATATACGAGCAGTACTTC. Amino acids: CASSPPERGAIYEQYF.

CDR3 DNA sequence: TGTGCCAGCGCGGACAGGAGTAGCAATCAGCCCCAGCATTTT. Amino acid sequence: CASADRSSNQPQHF. The chain combines TRBV6-1 with TRBJ1-5; 7 bases line up with TRBD1. V lost 8 bases and J lost 0; bases outside the gene matches: 4. Germline V gene lookup returns CDR1 MNHNS and CDR2 SASEGT. The CDR3 has 14 amino acids.

The genes are TRBV5-4 and TRBJ2-7; 7 nucleotides agree with TRBD1. Trimming removed 2 bases from V and 7 bases from J; junction bases left unmatched: 9. The CDR3 is made up of 14 amino acids. CDR1 is SGHNT, CDR2 YYREEE, per germline (reference sequence). The CDR3 nucleotides read TGTGCCAGCAGCTTTGACAGGGTGCGAGCTGAGCAGTACTTC. It specifies CASSFDRVRAEQYF. The complete variable domain, with remaining parts taken from reference TRBV5-4 and TRBJ2-7, reads ETGVTQSPTHLIKTRGQQVTLRCSSQSGHNTVSWYQQALGQGPQFIFQYYREEENGRGNFPPRFSGLQFPNYSSELNVNALELDDSALYLCASSFDRVRAEQYFGPGTRLTVT.

This chain links TRBV7-8 with TRBJ2-5, with 8 bases identical to TRBD1. J lost 1 base, V lost 6 bases, and 1 base had no gene match. The CDR3 has 13 amino acids. The germline CDR1 and CDR2 sequences are SGHVS and FQNEAQ. This CDR3 reads CASSQGAQETQYF. The CDR3, as DNA: TGTGCCAGCAGTCAGGGGGCCCAAGAGACCCAGTACTTC. The full variable domain, in which reference TRBV7-8 and TRBJ2-5 provide the parts outside the CDR3, is GAGVSQSPRYKVAKRGQDVALRCDPISGHVSLFWYQQALGQGPEFLTYFQNEAQLDKSGLPSDRFFAERPEGSVSTLKIQRTQQEDSAVYLCASSQGAQETQYFGPGTRLLVL.

V usage is TRBV7-7 and J usage is TRBJ2-1, with D maybe TRBD2 (6 bases). CDR3 length equals 15 residues. CDR1 and CDR2 (germline): SSHAT, FNYEAQ (reference sequence). The CDR3 region has the DNA TGTGCTAGCGCACTAGCAGTAAGCTCCTACAATGAGCAGTTCTTC. Its translation: CASALAVSSYNEQFF.

The chain employs TRBV12-5 and TRBJ1-2, with a possible D match to TRBD1 (6 bases). Trimming removed 7 bases at V and 8 bases at J, with 17 bases between. The CDR3 spans 13 residues. The V gene's germline CDR1 is LGHNT and CDR2 FRNRAP. In nucleotides, the CDR3 is TGTGCTAGTGCCGATAGGGGGTTGATAGGCTACACCTTC. Protein product: CASADRGLIGYTF.

The chain links TRBV2 to TRBJ1-5, with D possibly TRBD1 on 6 matching bases. Germline V lookup: CDR1 SNHLY, CDR2 FYNNEI. Trimming pared 6 bases from V and 7 bases from J, leaving 25 bases between. The CDR3 spans 17 residues. DNA for the CDR3: TGTGCCAGCAGCCCCCCGGGGTCAGGGGAAATTGGGCAGCCCCAGCATTTT. Translating gives CASSPPGSGEIGQPQHF.

The rearrangement uses TRBV4-1 and TRBJ2-7, with 11 positions matching TRBD2. Germline trimming cut 2 bases from V and 4 bases from J; bases unmatched to any gene: 4. This CDR3 has 15 residues. The germline V gene encodes CDR1 MGHRA and CDR2 YSYEKL. CDR3 residues: CASSQTSGGGYEQYF. DNA of the CDR3: TGCGCCAGCAGCCAAACTAGCGGGGGAGGTTACGAGCAGTACTTC.

On this clone itself: Sequence at one end of the junction differs from germline and may be a read error. This chain joins TRBV7-7 and TRBJ2-2, with a weak D call TRBD2 (7 bases). This CDR3 comprises 15 residues. Germline V gene lookup returns CDR1 SSHAT and CDR2 FNYEAQ (reference sequence). This CDR3 reads CASSPRGAPTGELFF. In DNA, the CDR3 is TGTGCTAGCAGCCCCCGGGGGGCCCCCACCGGGGAGCTGTTTTTT.

The chain joins TRBV19 to TRBJ1-5; D is unresolved. V lost 1 base and J 10 bases, leaving 8 bases between the germline ends. The CDR3 length is 12 residues. The germline V gene encodes CDR1 LNHDA and CDR2 SQIVND (reference sequence). The DNA for the CDR3 is TGTGCCAGTAGTATAGGTAGTGCTCCCCAGCATTTT. It specifies CASSIGSAPQHF.

The gene calls are TRBV6-4 and TRBJ1-6; possibly TRBD1 for D (6 bases). V lost 4 bases to trimming and J lost 9 bases, with 13 bases between them. The CDR3 contains 14 residues. Germline V gene sequence: CDR1 MRHNA, CDR2 SNTAGT. Here the CDR3 DNA reads TGTGCCAGCAGTGCAACAGGGATGTCTTCACCCCTCCACTTT. The encoded protein is CASSATGMSSPLHF.

V is TRBV19 and J is TRBJ1-1; tentative D call: TRBD1 (5 bases). The CDR3 consists of 12 residues. V was clipped by 6 bases and J by 1 base, with 6 bases between them. The germline V gene encodes CDR1 LNHDA and CDR2 SQIVND (reference sequence). This CDR3 reads CASSQGNTEAFF. The CDR3 DNA reads as TGTGCCAGTAGCCAGGGGAACACTGAAGCTTTCTTT.

The chain employs TRBV5-6 and TRBJ1-2; D remains ambiguous. The germline V gene encodes CDR1 SGHDT and CDR2 YYEEEE. Trimming took off 0 bases at V and 8 bases at J, with 14 bases between the two ends. The CDR3 is 14 amino acids. The CDR3 loop reads CASSLARRLSGYTF. The CDR3 nucleotides read TGTGCCAGCAGCTTGGCCAGGCGCCTCTCGGGCTACACCTTC.

The rearrangement uses TRBV6-5 and TRBJ2-7, with TRBD1 identical over 7 bases. This CDR3 is built from 14 residues. Germline V gene sequence: CDR1 MNHEY, CDR2 SVGAGI. V dropped 6 bases and J dropped 4; count of bases not matched to a gene: 9. The CDR3 DNA sequence: TGTGCCAGCAGCCTCCGGGACAGAGGGTACGAGCAGTACTTC. Protein product: CASSLRDRGYEQYF.